This T cell receptor beta chain was identified in a study of cytomegalovirus exposure and HLA in healthy donors. Study-wide results and limits: Earlier analysis found most TCR beta V segments productive about 90% or about 30% of the time. The study flagged roughly 150 TCR beta chains as cytomegalovirus-associated. More clonal expansion characterized HLA-associated TCR beta chains than equally common others in a later analysis.

60 Vbeta and 13 Jbeta primers were used in PCR. TCRdb keeps only in-frame clones here, not all; method: immunoSEQ multiplex PCR. The sample gives about 130,000 clones, less than 85% of which show up once; 1% is in the top ten. Of note for this clone: Its antigen remains unknown.

J lost 3 bases, V lost 5 bases, and 4 bases had no gene match. This CDR3 spans 14 amino acids. Germline V gene data show CDR1 as MNHEY and CDR2 as SMNVEV (reference sequence). The TCR comes from a man aged 35-49 years in good health and CMV-seronegative. Sequencing input: PBMCs. V and J are TRBV27 and TRBJ1-2; 9 bases fit TRBD1. The CDR3 nucleotides are TGTGCCAGCAGTCCCCGACAGGGGGACTATGGCTACACCTTC. This encodes CASSPRQGDYGYTF.